A selection of T cell receptor beta chains follows, all from one sample in a study of blood T cell repertoires in COVID-19. Sequencing was performed with immunoSEQ multiplex PCR; in TCRdb, only in-frame clones are kept and a portion is missing. This sample has 200,000 to 250,000 clones, with 80% to 90% found just once. The sample consisted of peripheral blood. These receptors originate from a middle-aged man with active or convalescent COVID-19. Both conserved end residues are part of each CDR3. D genes are given only for firm matches. The size entry is marked missing in some rows and otherwise reads once, few, many or a size class.

V,J,size,D,CDR3,DNA
TRBV5-1,TRBJ2-2,.,.,CASSSQPAQGGGELFF,TGCGCCAGCAGCTCACAGCCGGCCCAGGGCGGCGGGGAGCTGTTTTTT
TRBV9,TRBJ2-2,.,.,CASRRENTGELFF,TGTGCCAGCAGACGGGAGAACACCGGGGAGCTGTTTTTT
TRBV15,TRBJ1-4,once,.,CATSRGSSATNEKLFF,TGTGCCACCAGCAGAGGATCCAGCGCAACTAATGAAAAACTGTTTTTT
TRBV7-2,TRBJ1-6,.,.,CASSLGAGRGNSPLHF,TGTGCCAGCAGCTTAGGAGCAGGGAGGGGTAATTCACCCCTCCACTTT
TRBV29-1,TRBJ2-1,.,.,CSVDLRDGFF,TGCAGCGTTGACTTGCGGGATGGATTCTTC
TRBV6-2/TRBV6-3,TRBJ2-6,.,.,CASSHNRGTVSSGANVLTF,TGTGCCAGCAGTCACAATAGGGGGACGGTTAGCTCTGGGGCCAACGTCCTGACTTTC
TRBV5-1,TRBJ1-2,.,.,CASSLGHRFYGYTF,TGCGCCAGCAGCTTGGGACACCGCTTCTATGGCTACACCTTC
TRBV5-1,TRBJ1-2,.,.,CASSWTDNYGYTF,TGCGCCAGCAGCTGGACAGATAACTATGGCTACACCTTC
TRBV5-1,TRBJ1-1,.,.,CASSFSGNTEAFF,TGCGCCAGCAGCTTTTCCGGGAACACTGAAGCTTTCTTT
TRBV3-1/TRBV3-2,TRBJ1-2,.,.,CASSQASGGYTF,TGTGCCAGCAGCCAAGCCTCAGGTGGCTACACCTTC
TRBV9,TRBJ2-5,.,TRBD1,CASSSSGQARGETQYF,TGTGCCAGCAGCTCCTCGGGACAGGCCAGGGGGGAGACCCAGTACTTC
TRBV10-3,TRBJ1-2,.,.,CAISEQMGSVDGYTF,TGTGCCATCAGTGAGCAGATGGGCTCGGTCGATGGCTACACCTTC
TRBV14,TRBJ2-7,once,.,CASSLTGLEQYF,TGTGCCAGCAGCCTAACAGGGCTCGAGCAGTACTTC
TRBV28,TRBJ1-5,.,TRBD1,CASSFPGTGVFQPQHF,TGTGCCAGCAGTTTCCCCGGGACAGGGGTTTTTCAGCCCCAGCATTTT
TRBV5-1,TRBJ2-2,.,.,CASSLAEVSNTGELFF,TGCGCCAGCAGCTTGGCCGAGGTCAGCAACACCGGGGAGCTGTTTTTT
TRBV5-4,TRBJ2-1,.,.,CASLSGPSYNEQFF,TGTGCCAGCCTCAGCGGCCCATCCTACAATGAGCAGTTCTTC
TRBV4-3,TRBJ1-2,few,.,CASSPGVGSRYGYTF,TGCGCCAGCAGCCCGGGGGTGGGGTCGCGCTATGGCTACACCTTC
TRBV11-3,TRBJ2-3,.,TRBD1,CASSFPQTGTGGTDTQYF,TGTGCCAGCAGCTTTCCCCAGACCGGGACAGGGGGCACAGATACGCAGTATTTT
TRBV6-6,TRBJ2-3,.,.,CASSYRGAEDTQYF,TGTGCCAGCAGTTACCGGGGGGCGGAAGATACGCAGTATTTT
TRBV7-2,TRBJ1-1,.,.,CASSLALPAEAFF,TGTGCCAGCAGCTTAGCTTTGCCAGCTGAAGCTTTCTTT
TRBV19,TRBJ2-3,.,TRBD1,CASSRGRDRGRSDTQYF,TGTGCCAGTAGCCGAGGCCGGGACAGGGGGCGGTCAGATACGCAGTATTTT
TRBV11-2,TRBJ1-2,.,TRBD1,CASSSQTGEVYGYTF,TGTGCCAGCAGCTCCCAAACAGGGGAAGTCTATGGCTACACCTTC
TRBV10-3,TRBJ2-7,once,TRBD1,CAISGGQRYEQYF,TGTGCCATCAGTGGGGGACAGCGCTACGAGCAGTACTTC
TRBV28,TRBJ1-4,.,.,CASSTEWEGSNEKLFF,TGTGCCAGCAGTACCGAGTGGGAGGGATCTAATGAAAAACTGTTTTTT
TRBV6-1,TRBJ1-2,.,TRBD1,CASSENRGDGYTF,TGTGCCAGCAGTGAGAACAGGGGGGATGGCTACACCTTC
TRBV9,TRBJ2-1,.,.,CASSESPVIYNEQFF,TGTGCCAGCAGCGAGTCCCCAGTGATATACAATGAGCAGTTCTTC
TRBV11-3,TRBJ2-1,.,.,CASSLGNNEQFF,TGTGCCAGCAGCTTAGGTAACAATGAGCAGTTCTTC
TRBV4-3,TRBJ2-1,.,.,CASSEGWGRPYNEQFF,TGCGCCAGCAGCGAAGGGTGGGGGCGCCCCTACAATGAGCAGTTCTTC
TRBV5-1,TRBJ2-7,once,.,CASSLGEGDSSYEQYF,TGCGCCAGCAGCCTCGGGGAGGGGGACTCCTCCTACGAGCAGTACTTC
TRBV19,TRBJ2-1,once,TRBD1,CASSIARQGGYNEQFF,TGTGCCAGTAGTATAGCCCGACAGGGTGGTTACAATGAGCAGTTCTTC
TRBV19,TRBJ2-1,.,.,CASSIRGGHYNEQFF,TGTGCCAGTAGTATACGTGGCGGGCACTACAATGAGCAGTTCTTC
TRBV5-1,TRBJ2-1,.,TRBD2,CASSLAGSYNEQFF,TGCGCCAGCAGCTTAGCGGGATCCTACAATGAGCAGTTCTTC
TRBV7-3,TRBJ2-1,.,TRBD2,CASSRLAGGYNEQFF,TGTGCCAGCAGCCGACTAGCGGGAGGGTACAATGAGCAGTTCTTC
TRBV28,TRBJ1-2,once,TRBD1,CASSLDRENYGYTF,TGTGCCAGCAGTCTGGACAGGGAGAACTATGGCTACACCTTC
TRBV23-1,TRBJ1-2,.,.,CASSLTGNYGYTF,TGCGCCAGCAGTCTAACGGGTAACTATGGCTACACCTTC
TRBV19,TRBJ2-1,many,.,CASSGLRSRDEQFF,TGTGCCAGTAGTGGTTTGCGGTCACGGGATGAGCAGTTCTTC
TRBV6-2/TRBV6-3,TRBJ2-2,.,.,CASSPWPNTGEANTGELFF,TGTGCCAGCAGTCCCTGGCCCAACACAGGGGAGGCGAACACCGGGGAGCTGTTTTTT
TRBV5-1,TRBJ1-4,.,TRBD1,CASRTSGTENEKLFF,TGCGCCAGCCGAACATCCGGGACAGAGAATGAAAAACTGTTTTTT
TRBV7-9,TRBJ2-2,.,.,CASSTGTSNTGELFF,TGTGCCAGCAGCACCGGGACTTCGAACACCGGGGAGCTGTTTTTT
TRBV9,TRBJ2-3,.,.,CASGLGGGADTQYF,TGTGCCAGCGGCCTTGGGGGAGGAGCAGATACGCAGTATTTT
TRBV19,TRBJ1-3,.,TRBD1,CAREQGVGGNTIYF,TGTGCCAGAGAACAGGGGGTGGGCGGAAACACCATATATTTT
TRBV7-8,TRBJ2-3,.,.,CASSSTGPTDTQYF,TGTGCCAGCAGCTCCACAGGGCCCACAGATACGCAGTATTTT
TRBV2,TRBJ2-4,.,TRBD2,CASSEAGGVQYF,TGTGCCAGCAGTGAAGCGGGAGGGGTTCAGTACTTC
TRBV6-6,TRBJ2-2,.,TRBD2,CASSRGLAGAPGELFF,TGTGCCAGCAGTCGCGGACTAGCCGGGGCCCCCGGGGAGCTGTTTTTT
TRBV5-8,TRBJ1-1,.,.,CASSPDGRMNTEAFF,TGTGCCAGCAGCCCGGACGGGAGAATGAACACTGAAGCTTTCTTT
TRBV2,TRBJ1-1,.,.,CASGAGTLNTEAFF,TGTGCCAGCGGAGCCGGGACACTGAACACTGAAGCTTTCTTT
TRBV5-1,TRBJ2-2,once,TRBD2,CASSPLPAGGNTGELFF,TGCGCCAGCAGCCCCCTACCCGCGGGAGGGAACACCGGGGAGCTGTTTTTT
TRBV28,TRBJ2-7,once,TRBD1,CASSPLGQGAYEQYF,TGTGCCAGCAGTCCTCTGGGACAGGGGGCTTACGAGCAGTACTTC
TRBV7-3,TRBJ2-3,.,TRBD2,CASSPLWGGTDTQYF,TGTGCCAGCAGCCCTCTCTGGGGGGGTACAGATACGCAGTATTTT
TRBV27,TRBJ1-1,.,.,CASSLSGGFGALNGEAFF,TGTGCCAGCAGTTTATCAGGCGGATTTGGGGCTTTAAATGGTGAAGCTTTCTTT
TRBV19,TRBJ2-7,once,TRBD2,CASSMTSRYEQYF,TGTGCCAGTAGCATGACTAGCCGCTACGAGCAGTACTTC
TRBV5-1,TRBJ1-1,.,.,CASSPRRAFF,TGCGCCAGCAGCCCTAGAAGAGCTTTCTTT
TRBV6-1,TRBJ2-7,.,.,CASSERRGPYEQYF,TGTGCCAGCAGTGAACGCAGGGGACCCTACGAGCAGTACTTC
TRBV18,TRBJ2-3,.,.,CASSLNSGVLGTDTQYF,TGTGCCAGCTCACTAAATTCGGGGGTCCTAGGGACAGATACGCAGTATTTT
TRBV28,TRBJ2-3,.,TRBD2,CASSPPGEGTQYF,TGTGCCAGCAGTCCTCCCGGGGAGGGGACGCAGTATTTT
TRBV7-2,TRBJ2-3,once,TRBD1,CASSVGNRGFGGASDTQYF,TGTGCCAGCAGCGTTGGGAACAGGGGATTTGGGGGAGCCTCAGATACGCAGTATTTT
TRBV19,TRBJ1-5,.,.,CASSRNGQGLSSNQPQHF,TGTGCCAGTAGTAGGAACGGGCAGGGGCTTAGTAGCAATCAGCCCCAGCATTTT
TRBV28,TRBJ1-3,.,.,CASSLPDRFSGNTIYF,TGTGCCAGCAGTTTACCCGACAGGTTCTCTGGAAACACCATATATTTT
TRBV14,TRBJ1-3,.,.,CAKPPVWGNTIYF,TGTGCCAAGCCCCCGGTCTGGGGAAACACCATATATTTT